This T cell receptor (beta chain) was captured in a study of blood T cells in healthy people across ages. Each sample provided at least 6 micrograms of extracted total RNA. Primed by a sample-barcoded 5' primer and a J-beta primer mix, a second PCR proceeded for about 6 to 12 cycles. MiXCR was run by TCRdb on the 5' RACE reads, yielding one entry per CDR3 protein. The repertoire consists of around 1.1 million distinct CDR3 sequences, with approximately 38% occurring once and the leading ten covering about 12%. Specimen: blood. This TCR came from a man aged 18 to 29 in good health.

DNA of the CDR3: TGTGCCAGTACGGGACTCTACAATGAGCAGTTCTTC. Protein product: CASTGLYNEQFF. V and J are TRBV6-2 or TRBV6-3 and TRBJ2-1; D may be TRBD2 (6 bases). The CDR3 has 12 residues. Germline loops: CDR1 MNHEY, CDR2 SVGEGT. V gave up 9 bases and J gave up 3 bases, with 9 bases separating them.